The T cell receptor beta chain under discussion was sequenced for a study of blood T cell repertoires in COVID-19. Looking at the study overall: Sample material is recorded as cDNA or gDNA derived from T cells, B-cell-depleted T cells, or PBMCs.

With V trimmed by 5 bases and J by 4 bases, 7 bases remained unmatched. The CDR3 has 15 residues. Germline CDR1 KGHSH, CDR2 LQKENI. The cohort comprised adults aged 18 to 89 years residing in about 25 US areas. Self-reported history from a screening survey and questionnaire set each donor's cohort. Authors' analysis steps: Counts of nucleated cells, estimated from reference gene primer amplification, were obtained. Measured with immunoSEQ multiplex PCR; TCRdb has only the in-frame clones, and not every one. D and trimming come from the DNA, and the V and J calls and clone size come from that table. Altogether 200,000 to 250,000 clones are present, about four fifths being singletons, with the ten largest covering 8% to 9.5%.

Sequencing was carried out using PBMCs or T cells enriched from blood (not recorded which). V is TRBV18 and J is TRBJ1-2; TRBD1 matches at 10 bases. The clonotype was recovered from a woman aged 45-65 years with acute COVID-19. CDR3 loop: CASSTDRGRGYGYTF. In nucleotides, the CDR3 is TGTGCCAGCTCAACCGACAGGGGGCGCGGCTATGGCTACACCTTC.